This T cell receptor (beta chain) was recorded in a study of post-analysis software for immune sequencing data. Unique molecular identifiers were present in the TCR beta cDNA libraries. Each batch of about 0.9 to 10 million T cells produced 450,000 to 500,000 cDNA molecules. A single record per CDR3 protein comes from TCRdb applying MiXCR to the PCR reads. The table shows hundreds of thousands of distinct CDR3 sequences, with roughly 45% occurring only once. The source material was blood. The TCR originated in a girl aged 10 to 17 with multiple sclerosis.

This chain's CDR3 is CASSPWTSGRTYEQYF. CDR3 coding DNA: TGTGCCAGCAGTCCCTGGACTAGCGGGAGGACCTACGAGCAGTACTTC. The chain recombines TRBV12-3 or TRBV12-4 with TRBJ2-7; 14 bases match TRBD2. The CDR3 has 16 amino acids. V trimming: 5 bases; J trimming: 2 bases; junction bases outside the gene matches: 5.